This paragraph reports one T cell receptor beta chain. Generated by immunoSEQ multiplex PCR, the TCRdb table keeps only in-frame clones and is missing some. The sample carries just over 300,000 clones, 87% recorded once. This entry belongs to a study of blood T cell repertoires in COVID-19. This CDR3 spans 14 amino acids. Germline assignment: CDR1 LGHNA and CDR2 YSLEER. V lost 0 bases to trimming and J lost 8 bases, with 13 bases between them. Participant reports of clinical history set cohort assignment. The specimen was PBMCs or T cells enriched from blood (not recorded which). V is TRBV4-3 and J is TRBJ1-2; unclear D gene. The TCR comes from a woman between 18 and 29 years old who had recovered from COVID-19. The CDR3 protein is CASSQDLGDPGYTF. The CDR3 DNA follows: TGCGCCAGCAGCCAAGATCTCGGGGATCCGGGCTACACCTTC.